The 21 T cell receptor beta chains below all came from one sample that was sequenced in a study of molecular identifiers for immune sequencing clone quantification. One entry per CDR3 protein results from TCRdb running MiXCR on the PCR reads. The sample has 80,000 to 95,000 distinct CDR3 sequences, 15% to 20% seen once. The sequenced sample consisted of naive CD8+ T cells from blood, with Jurkat cell RNA spiked in. Subset given: FACS-sorted CD8+CD4-CCR7+CD45RA+ naive T cells. These receptors were obtained from a human donor in good health. Some libraries in this study had Jurkat cell RNA spiked in.

At least ten counts were recorded for this clonotype. V and J are TRBV4-3 and TRBJ2-5, with TRBD1 identical over 9 bases. The CDR3 totals 13 residues. The germline CDR1 and CDR2 sequences are LGHNA and YSLEER. With 7 bases clipped from V and 1 base from J, the junction kept 1 base outside the gene matches. DNA of the CDR3: TGCGCCAGCAAGGGACAGGGCCAAGAGACCCAGTACTTC. This sequence encodes CASKGQGQETQYF.

Note on this clonotype: This clone may be a read error of a much larger clone one base away. The chain combines TRBV27 with TRBJ1-1; no definite D call. Germline lookup yields CDR1 MNHEY and CDR2 SMNVEV (reference sequence). CDR3 length equals 14 residues. Trimming took 7 bases from V and 4 from J, leaving 16 bases between them. CDR3 bases: TGTGCCAGCACCGGATCGGCAGGATTCACTGAAGCTTTCTTT. Residues: CASTGSAGFTEAFF.

The sample holds many counts of this clonotype. The gene calls are TRBV9 and TRBJ1-1; D is unclear. The V end lost 3 bases, the J end lost 2 bases, and 8 bases lay between the germline ends. CDR1 is SGDLS and CDR2 is YYNGEE in the germline V gene. The CDR3 has 13 amino acids. CDR3 in amino acids: CASSALVNTEAFF. As DNA, the CDR3 is TGTGCCAGCAGCGCGCTCGTTAACACTGAAGCTTTCTTT.

This clonotype was picked up many times. The V gene is TRBV27, the J gene TRBJ2-3; D is unclear. Germline loops: CDR1 MNHEY, CDR2 SMNVEV (reference sequence). V lost 5 bases to trimming and J lost 1 base, with 19 bases between them. There are 17 residues in the CDR3. CDR3 nucleotide sequence: TGTGCCAGCAGTGTACAAGGACGGTACGTCCGCACAGATACGCAGTATTTT. It yields the protein CASSVQGRYVRTDTQYF.

In this sample, this clonotype turned up many times. This chain links TRBV12-3 or TRBV12-4 with TRBJ2-7; a possible D gene is TRBD1 (6 bases). Trimming shortened V by 1 base and J by 2 bases, and 9 bases separated the two germline ends. There are 14 residues in the CDR3. CDR3: CASSLGGQPYEQYF. As DNA, the CDR3 is TGTGCCAGCAGTTTAGGTGGACAGCCCTACGAGCAGTACTTC.

This clonotype was counted at least ten times. This chain connects TRBV7-7 to TRBJ2-5; possibly TRBD2 for D (6 bases). There are 17 residues in the CDR3. With 1 base removed from V and 3 bases from J, the gap between germline ends came to 18 bases. Per germline, CDR1 SSHAT and CDR2 FNYEAQ (reference sequence). CDR3 residues: CASSLGGVQLPKETQYF. The CDR3 DNA is TGTGCCAGCAGCTTAGGGGGGGTGCAACTCCCCAAAGAGACCCAGTACTTC.

The chain is built from TRBV18 and TRBJ1-4, with 8 bases fitting TRBD1. Germline CDR1 reads KGHSH; CDR2 reads LQKENI. V was pared by 3 bases and J by 3 bases, with 6 bases of the junction left unmatched. This CDR3 is built from 16 residues. The CDR3 DNA sequence: TGTGCCAGCTCACCTTCCGGGACAGGATCTAATGAAAAACTGTTTTTT. Translating gives CASSPSGTGSNEKLFF.

This clonotype has only a few counts. A read error is possible here, since a much larger clone lies one base away. The chain is built from TRBV7-2 and TRBJ1-3, with D perhaps matching TRBD1 (5 bases). Germline assignment: CDR1 SGHTA and CDR2 FQGNSA. CDR3 length: 16 residues. The CDR3 nucleotides are TGTGCCAGCGGCTTAGTTGCGTGGGGGACTGGAAACACCATATATTTT. Its translation: CASGLVAWGTGNTIYF.

This clonotype has ten or more counts. This chain connects TRBV7-9 to TRBJ2-7; the D gene could be TRBD1 or TRBD2 (6 bases each). Trimming left V 6 bases short and J 2 bases short, with 14 bases between. This CDR3 has 14 residues. Germline V gene sequence: CDR1 SEHNR, CDR2 FQNEAQ (reference sequence). The CDR3 DNA follows: TGTGCCAGCAGTTTGGGGGGCGCGGCCTACGAGCAGTACTTC. It codes for CASSLGGAAYEQYF.

About this clonotype itself: Being one base from a much bigger clone, this may be a read error. CDR3 region: CASSVSGEQYF. For the CDR3, the DNA is TGTGCCAGCAGTGTCAGCGGCGAGCAGTACTTC. This rearrangement joins TRBV6-5 to TRBJ2-7, with a weak D call TRBD2 (5 bases). Trimming pared 5 bases from V and 6 bases from J, leaving 8 bases between. CDR3 length: 11 amino acids. In germline, CDR1 is MNHEY, CDR2 SVGAGI.

This clonotype was detected ten times or more. The chain uses TRBV19 and TRBJ1-5, with TRBD1 matching 8 bases. J was trimmed by 5 bases and V by 3 bases; bases with no gene match: 12. The CDR3 length is 17 residues. Germline CDR1 is LNHDA and CDR2 is SQIVND (reference sequence). The CDR3 bases are TGTGCCAGTAGTATGGACGGACAGGGAGATTGGGATCAGCCCCAGCATTTT. It is translated as CASSMDGQGDWDQPQHF.

Ten or more counts support this clonotype. The chain combines TRBV28 with TRBJ1-2; D unresolved. The CDR3 has 14 residues. Germline V lookup: CDR1 MDHEN, CDR2 SYDVKM. V was trimmed by 3 bases and J by 4 bases, leaving 12 bases between them. The CDR3 here is CASSFTGTSYGYTF. In DNA form, the CDR3 reads TGTGCCAGCAGTTTTACGGGCACCTCCTATGGCTACACCTTC.

This clonotype has at least ten counts. The rearrangement links TRBV20-1 to TRBJ1-4; D might be TRBD1 (6 bases). This CDR3 region has 18 residues. Germline V CDR1 and CDR2: DFQATT, SNEGSKA (reference sequence). Deletions cut 3 bases from V and 0 bases from J, with 20 bases between. This CDR3 reads CSASPDRMGRTTNEKLFF. The CDR3 DNA reads TGCAGTGCTAGCCCCGACAGGATGGGGAGAACAACTAATGAAAAACTGTTTTTT.

This clonotype was recorded at least ten times. CDR3 nucleotide sequence: TGTGCCAGCAGCCTCGGGGGGCTTAACACTGAAGCTTTCTTT. Its protein is CASSLGGLNTEAFF. V is TRBV12-3 or TRBV12-4 and J is TRBJ1-1; D might be TRBD1 (6 bases). The germline V and J ends were trimmed by 6 bases and 2 bases, with 13 bases remaining between them. This CDR3 comprises 14 residues.

This clonotype showed up many times. The rearrangement joins TRBV28 to TRBJ1-4; D is ambiguous. With 6 bases removed from V and 5 bases from J, the gap between germline ends came to 13 bases. This CDR3 is 14 amino acids long. Germline V CDR1 and CDR2: MDHEN, SYDVKM. The CDR3 loop reads CASSPLAGNEKLFF. The CDR3 DNA follows: TGTGCCAGCAGCCCCTTGGCGGGGAATGAAAAACTGTTTTTT.

In this sample, this clonotype turned up many times. The V call is TRBV11-2, the J call TRBJ2-3; the match to TRBD2 covers 10 bases. In germline, CDR1 is SGHAT, CDR2 FQNNGV. Losses at the gene ends were 1 base for V and 5 bases for J; bases not matched to a gene: 3. The CDR3 consists of 15 residues. The CDR3 reads CASSLVAGGQDTQYF. In DNA, the CDR3 is TGTGCCAGCAGCTTAGTAGCGGGGGGTCAAGATACGCAGTATTTT.

The chain joins TRBV19 to TRBJ2-7; D possibly matches TRBD1 or TRBD2 (5 bases each). With 3 bases removed from V and 0 bases from J, the gap between germline ends came to 9 bases. The CDR3 spans 14 residues. Looked up from germline, CDR1 is LNHDA and CDR2 is SQIVND (reference sequence). CDR3 nucleotide sequence: TGTGCCAGTAGTATCTGGGGACCCTCCTACGAGCAGTACTTC. Protein: CASSIWGPSYEQYF.

Many counts were recorded for this clonotype. The V and J genes are TRBV5-5 and TRBJ2-7; 10 nucleotides align to TRBD1. This CDR3 spans 16 amino acids. The ends lost 6 bases at V and 5 bases at J; junction bases unmatched: 14. Looked up from germline, CDR1 is SGHKS and CDR2 is YYEKEE (reference sequence). CDR3 nucleotides: TGTGCCAGCACCCTCGTAAAGTCTGGGACAGGGGACGAGCAGTACTTC. It specifies CASTLVKSGTGDEQYF.

In this sample, this clonotype turned up many times. This chain uses TRBV5-5 with TRBJ2-7; TRBD1 matches 9 bases. The CDR3 totals 13 residues. Germline CDR1 and CDR2: SGHKS and YYEKEE (reference sequence). The junction had 3 bases not matched to a gene; V was cut back by 3 bases and J by 5 bases. The DNA for the CDR3 is TGTGCCAGCAGCTCCGACAGGGGGGACGAGCAGTACTTC. Protein product: CASSSDRGDEQYF.

This clonotype was recorded at least ten times. The V gene is TRBV29-1, the J gene TRBJ2-1, with a possible D match to TRBD2 (6 bases). CDR3 length: 14 amino acids. Deletions cut 6 bases from V and 0 bases from J, with 12 bases between. Germline V gene data show CDR1 as SQVTM and CDR2 as ANQGSEA. CDR3 bases: TGCAGCGTGACCCTAGCGCCCTCCTACAATGAGCAGTTCTTC. Amino acid sequence: CSVTLAPSYNEQFF.

This clonotype has ten or more counts. The chain has TRBV29-1 and TRBJ1-2; 8 bases fit TRBD1. J was trimmed by 0 bases and V by 8 bases; bases with no gene match: 8. There are 14 residues in the CDR3. The germline V gene has CDR1 SQVTM and CDR2 ANQGSEA. The CDR3 protein is CSSITGQANYGYTF. The CDR3 DNA sequence: TGCAGCTCCATTACGGGACAGGCTAACTATGGCTACACCTTC.